The present T cell receptor (beta chain) was sequenced within a study of T cells expressing NK-cell markers. TCRdb re-called the 5' RACE reads and gives one entry per CDR3 protein, without DNA. The data include approximately 170,000 distinct CDR3 sequences; the top ten clones carry 20% to 25%. The CDR3 sequence is 15 residues long. Germline V lookup: CDR1 SGHDT, CDR2 YYEEEE. The sequence came from a man aged 18 to 69 in good health. The V and J genes are TRBV5-6 and TRBJ1-4. Sequences were obtained from blood T cells: a sorted CD56 or NKG2C T cell subset, CD4+ or CD8+ T cells, or bulk PBMC T cells (not recorded which). This CDR3 reads CASNSEGNPNEKLFF.